The 8 T cell receptor beta chains below all came from one sample that was sequenced in a study of T cell responses to AZD1222 COVID-19 vaccine. The table came from immunoSEQ multiplex PCR; TCRdb's copy has only in-frame clones and leaves some out. The table shows 200,000 to 250,000 clones, with about 93% occurring only once. Sequencing used peripheral blood, obtained on day 0 of MenACWY control vaccination. Receptors were obtained from an adult in good health.

This chain links TRBV6-5 with TRBJ1-1; TRBD1 is a possible D gene (6 bases). This CDR3 is built from 13 residues. V was pared by 6 bases and J by 3 bases, with 11 bases between. Germline V gives CDR1 MNHEY, CDR2 SVGAGI. CDR3 in amino acids: CASRRKGDTEAFF. The CDR3 DNA reads TGTGCCAGCAGGCGGAAGGGGGACACTGAAGCTTTCTTT.

V gene TRBV30 combines with J gene TRBJ1-3; D ambiguous. Trimming took 0 bases from V and 0 from J, leaving 9 bases between them. Per germline, CDR1 GTSNPN and CDR2 SVGIG (reference sequence). The CDR3 is 15 residues long. CDR3 sequence (DNA): TGTGCCTGGAGTGTATTAGGACCCTCTGGAAACACCATATATTTT. Translation gives CAWSVLGPSGNTIYF.

The chain carries TRBV9 and TRBJ2-5, with 12 positions matching TRBD2. The CDR3 totals 16 residues. Germline V gene lookup returns CDR1 SGDLS and CDR2 YYNGEE. The J segment lost 2 bases and the V segment lost 4 bases, leaving 6 bases of the junction unmatched. The CDR3 DNA reads TGTGCCAGCAGCAAAACTAGCGGGGGGCATCAAGAGACCCAGTACTTC. Encoded protein: CASSKTSGGHQETQYF.

V is TRBV3-1 (or the pseudogene TRBV3-2) and J is TRBJ2-7, with D tentatively TRBD2 (5 bases). This CDR3 is 12 amino acids long. CDR1 and CDR2 from the germline V gene are LGHDT and YNNKEL (reference sequence). V lost 4 bases, J lost 3 bases, and 7 bases lay in between. CDR3 region: CASSLGVYEQYF. Written as DNA, the CDR3 is TGTGCCAGCAGCCTGGGAGTCTACGAGCAGTACTTC.

The V gene is TRBV9, the J gene TRBJ2-3; possible D gene TRBD2, 5 bases. The germline V gene encodes CDR1 SGDLS and CDR2 YYNGEE. V lost 4 bases to trimming and J lost 2 bases, with 17 bases between them. This CDR3 is built from 16 residues. CDR3 region: CASSPHSVVHTDTQYF. DNA for the CDR3: TGTGCCAGCAGCCCTCATAGCGTGGTCCACACAGATACGCAGTATTTT.

This clone was seen a handful of times. The V call is TRBV6-2 or TRBV6-3, the J call TRBJ1-1; 7 nucleotides line up with TRBD1. The CDR3 has 14 residues. V shed 4 bases and J 3 bases; nucleotides not matched to a gene: 5. Germline-derived CDR1 and CDR2 are MNHEY and SVGEGT. CDR3 sequence: CASSLLQGDTEAFF. The CDR3 DNA is TGTGCCAGCAGTTTGTTGCAGGGGGACACTGAAGCTTTCTTT.

This chain connects TRBV13 to TRBJ1-2; D not resolved. Trimming left V 6 bases short and J 6 bases short, with 17 bases between. The germline CDR1 and CDR2 sequences are PRHDT and FYEKMQ (reference sequence). The CDR3 length is 14 residues. CDR3 sequence: CASRPLDLSHGYTF. Here the CDR3 DNA reads TGTGCCAGCAGGCCACTTGATCTAAGCCATGGCTACACCTTC.

The CDR3 is CASSAFGPFSADTQYF. The CDR3, as DNA: TGTGCCAGCAGCGCCTTTGGTCCGTTTTCTGCAGATACGCAGTATTTT. The chain employs TRBV7-3 and TRBJ2-3; the D is unclear. Germline values: CDR1 SGHTA, CDR2 FQGTGA. Deletions cut 5 bases from V and 4 bases from J, with 19 bases between. The CDR3 has 16 amino acids.